The TCR beta chain under discussion was sequenced for a study of Tregs in tolerant kidney transplant recipients. Findings of the study overall: The most relevant donor-specific Treg TCRbeta repertoire apparently came from expansion with activated donor B cells.

Data came from immunoSEQ multiplex PCR; TCRdb stores just in-frame clones and leaves some out. The profile shows around 85,000 clones, 80% to 95% of them singletons. This CDR3 contains 14 residues. The V end was cut by 3 bases, the J end by 7 bases, with 16 bases between. The germline CDR1 and CDR2 sequences are SNHLY and FYNNEI. To note about this clone: Its matching antigen is unknown.

The sample here was Tregs from blood, taken before the transplant. This clonotype was sampled from a human donor who received a combined kidney and bone marrow transplant. The chain links TRBV2 to TRBJ2-7, with a weak D call TRBD2 (6 bases). Here the CDR3 DNA reads TGTGCCAGCAGTGATACTAGCTCCTACGTGGAGCAGTACTTC. It specifies CASSDTSSYVEQYF.